Sequencing of this T cell receptor beta chain was carried out in a study of blood T cell repertoires in COVID-19. This clone came up a few times. Assay: immunoSEQ multiplex PCR; the TCRdb copy retains only in-frame clones and omits some. The table includes under 250,000 clones, 65% to 90% detected once. This sequence was found in a woman aged 50 to 60 with acute COVID-19. Source material: PBMCs or T cells enriched from blood (not recorded which).

CDR3 nucleotides: TGCGCCAGCAGCCAAGAGGCCCAGCGGGGGATCACAGATACGCAGTATTTT. Translation gives CASSQEAQRGITDTQYF. The gene calls are TRBV4-1 and TRBJ2-3, with 8 bases aligning to TRBD2. This CDR3 spans 17 amino acids. V shed 0 bases, J shed 2 bases, and the junction held 7 bases outside the gene matches. The germline V gene encodes CDR1 MGHRA and CDR2 YSYEKL.